This T cell receptor beta chain comes out of a study of cytomegalovirus exposure and HLA in healthy donors. Use of 60 Vbeta and 13 Jbeta primers characterized the PCR. Some clones are missing from TCRdb's copy, which holds only in-frame ones; the method was immunoSEQ multiplex PCR. This sample has about 160,000 clones; about 80% occur once, and the top ten carry 1.5%. The receptor was isolated from a girl under 18 in good health and CMV-seropositive. The specimen sequenced was PBMCs.

CDR3 residues: CSVTGQGGSNYGYTF. For the CDR3, the DNA is TGCAGCGTGACGGGACAGGGCGGCTCTAACTATGGCTACACCTTC. V usage is TRBV29-1 and J usage is TRBJ1-2; 9 bases fit TRBD1. Germline values: CDR1 SQVTM, CDR2 ANQGSEA. This CDR3 spans 15 amino acids. J gave up 0 bases and V 6 bases, and 8 bases lay outside the gene matches.